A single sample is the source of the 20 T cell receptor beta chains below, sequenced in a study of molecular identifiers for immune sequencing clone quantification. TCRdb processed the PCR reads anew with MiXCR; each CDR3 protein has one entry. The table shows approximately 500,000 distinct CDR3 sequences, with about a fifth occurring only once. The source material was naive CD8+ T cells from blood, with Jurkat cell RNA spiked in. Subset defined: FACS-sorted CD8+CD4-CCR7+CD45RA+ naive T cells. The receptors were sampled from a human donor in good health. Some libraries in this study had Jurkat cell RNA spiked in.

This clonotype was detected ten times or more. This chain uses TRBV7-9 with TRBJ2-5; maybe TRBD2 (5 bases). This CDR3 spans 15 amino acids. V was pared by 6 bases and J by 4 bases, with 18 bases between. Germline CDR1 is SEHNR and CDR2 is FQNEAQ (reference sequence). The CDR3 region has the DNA TGTGCCAGCAGGGATGGACTCCTAGACGGAGAGACCCAGTACTTC. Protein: CASRDGLLDGETQYF.

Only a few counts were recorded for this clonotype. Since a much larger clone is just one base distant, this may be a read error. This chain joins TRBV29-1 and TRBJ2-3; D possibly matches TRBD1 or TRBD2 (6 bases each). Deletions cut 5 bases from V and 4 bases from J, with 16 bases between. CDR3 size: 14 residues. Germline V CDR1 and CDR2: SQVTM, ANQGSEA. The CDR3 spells CSVRLGGAADTQYF. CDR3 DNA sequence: TGCAGCGTTAGACTGGGGGGCGCAGCAGATACGCAGTATTTT.

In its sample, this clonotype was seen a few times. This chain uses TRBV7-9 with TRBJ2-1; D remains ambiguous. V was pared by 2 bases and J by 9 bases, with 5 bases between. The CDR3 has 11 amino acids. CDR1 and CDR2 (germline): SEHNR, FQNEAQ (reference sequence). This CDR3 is CASSLSFEQFF. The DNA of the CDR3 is TGTGCCAGCAGCTTATCTTTTGAGCAGTTCTTC.

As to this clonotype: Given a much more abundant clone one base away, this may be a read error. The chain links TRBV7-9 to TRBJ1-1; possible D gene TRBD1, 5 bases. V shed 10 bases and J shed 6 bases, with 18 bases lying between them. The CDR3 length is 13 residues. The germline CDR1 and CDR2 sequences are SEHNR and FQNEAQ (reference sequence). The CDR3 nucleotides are TGTGCCAACACCCCGGATGGGGGTTCTGAAGCTTTCTTT. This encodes CANTPDGGSEAFF. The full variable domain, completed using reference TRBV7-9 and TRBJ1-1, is DTGVSQNPRHKITKRGQNVTFRCDPISEHNRLYWYRQTLGQGPEFLTYFQNEAQLEKSRLLSDRFSAERPKGSFSTLEIQRTEQGDSAMYLCANTPDGGSEAFFGQGTRLTVV.

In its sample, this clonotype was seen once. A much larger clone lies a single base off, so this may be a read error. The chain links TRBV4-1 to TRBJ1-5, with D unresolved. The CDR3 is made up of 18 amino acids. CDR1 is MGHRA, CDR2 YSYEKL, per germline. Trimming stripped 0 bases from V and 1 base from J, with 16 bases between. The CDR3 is CASSQEGRGAESNQPQHF. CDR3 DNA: TGCGCCAGCAGCCAAGAAGGACGGGGAGCCGAAAGCAATCAGCCCCAGCATTTT.

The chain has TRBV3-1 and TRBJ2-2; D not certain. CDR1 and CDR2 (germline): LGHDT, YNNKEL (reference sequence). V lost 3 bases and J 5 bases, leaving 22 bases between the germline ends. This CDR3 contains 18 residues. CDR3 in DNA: TGTGCCAGCAGCCACCGGCGGCGACACCTAATAGGAACCGGGGAGCTGTTTTTT. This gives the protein CASSHRRRHLIGTGELFF.

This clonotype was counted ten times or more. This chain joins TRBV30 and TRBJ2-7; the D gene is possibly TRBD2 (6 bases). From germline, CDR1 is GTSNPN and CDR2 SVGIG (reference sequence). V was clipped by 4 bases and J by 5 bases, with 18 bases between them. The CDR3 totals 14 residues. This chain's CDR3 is CAWNEVEPGDEQYF. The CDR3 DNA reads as TGTGCCTGGAACGAGGTAGAGCCGGGGGACGAGCAGTACTTC.

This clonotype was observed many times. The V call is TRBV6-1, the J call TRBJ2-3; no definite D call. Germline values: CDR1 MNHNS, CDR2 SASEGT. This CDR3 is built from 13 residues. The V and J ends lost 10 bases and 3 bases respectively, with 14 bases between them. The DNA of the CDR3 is TGTGCCAACGCCCTCGGAAGGACAGATACGCAGTATTTT. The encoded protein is CANALGRTDTQYF.

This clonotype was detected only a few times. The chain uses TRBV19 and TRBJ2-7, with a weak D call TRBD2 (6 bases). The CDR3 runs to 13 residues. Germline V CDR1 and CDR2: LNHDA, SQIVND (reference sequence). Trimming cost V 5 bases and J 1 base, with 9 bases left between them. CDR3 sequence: CASSVGGSYEQYF. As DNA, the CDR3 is TGTGCCAGTAGTGTTGGAGGGTCCTACGAGCAGTACTTC. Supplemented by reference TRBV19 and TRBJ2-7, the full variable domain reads DGGITQSPKYLFRKEGQNVTLSCEQNLNHDAMYWYRQDPGQGLRLIYYSQIVNDFQKGDIAEGYSVSREKKESFPLTVTSAQKNPTAFYLCASSVGGSYEQYFGPGTRLTVT.

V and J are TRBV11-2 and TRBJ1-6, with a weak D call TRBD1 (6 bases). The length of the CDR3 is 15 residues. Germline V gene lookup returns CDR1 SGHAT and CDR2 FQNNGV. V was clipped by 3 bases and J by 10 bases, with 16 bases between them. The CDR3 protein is CASSLGRSGVSPLHF. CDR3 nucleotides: TGTGCCAGCAGCTTGGGCCGCTCAGGGGTATCACCCCTCCACTTT.

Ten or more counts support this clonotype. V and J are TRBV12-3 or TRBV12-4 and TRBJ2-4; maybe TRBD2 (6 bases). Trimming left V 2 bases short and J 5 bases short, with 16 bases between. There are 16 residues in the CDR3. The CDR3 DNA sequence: TGTGCCAGCAGTTTACACCACAAGGGAGGAGAAAACATTCAGTACTTC. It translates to CASSLHHKGGENIQYF.

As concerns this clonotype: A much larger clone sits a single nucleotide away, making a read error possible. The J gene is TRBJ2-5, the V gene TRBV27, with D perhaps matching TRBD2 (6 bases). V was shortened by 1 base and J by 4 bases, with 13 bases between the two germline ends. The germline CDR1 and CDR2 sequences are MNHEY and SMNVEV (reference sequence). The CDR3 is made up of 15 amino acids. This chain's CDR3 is CASSLWAGGRETQYF. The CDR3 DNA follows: TGTGCCAGCAGTTTATGGGCCGGGGGTCGAGAGACCCAGTACTTC.

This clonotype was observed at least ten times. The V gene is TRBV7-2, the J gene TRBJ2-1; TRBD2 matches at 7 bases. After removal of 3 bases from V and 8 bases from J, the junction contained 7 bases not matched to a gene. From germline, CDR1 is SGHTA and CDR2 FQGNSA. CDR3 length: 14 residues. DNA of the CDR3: TGTGCCAGCAGCTTTGCGGGAGCCCTAGATGAGCAGTTCTTC. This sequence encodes CASSFAGALDEQFF.

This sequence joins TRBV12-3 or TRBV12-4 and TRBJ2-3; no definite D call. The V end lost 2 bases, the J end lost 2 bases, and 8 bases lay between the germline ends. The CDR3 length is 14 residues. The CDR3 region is CASSLYRLTDTQYF. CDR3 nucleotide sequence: TGTGCCAGCAGTTTATACAGACTCACAGATACGCAGTATTTT.

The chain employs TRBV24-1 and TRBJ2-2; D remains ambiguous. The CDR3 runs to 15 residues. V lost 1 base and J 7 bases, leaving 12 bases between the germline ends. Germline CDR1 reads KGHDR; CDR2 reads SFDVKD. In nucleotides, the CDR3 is TGTGCCACCAGTGATTTTTTGGGGTCCGGCGGGGAGCTGTTTTTT. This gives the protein CATSDFLGSGGELFF.

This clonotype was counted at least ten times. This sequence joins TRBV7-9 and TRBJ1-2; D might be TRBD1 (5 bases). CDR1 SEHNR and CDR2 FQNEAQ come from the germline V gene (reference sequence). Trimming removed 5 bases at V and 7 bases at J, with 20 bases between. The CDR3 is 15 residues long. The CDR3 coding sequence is TGTGCCAGCAGCCCAGCGCTCGGGGCTGCTATTGGCTACACCTTC. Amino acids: CASSPALGAAIGYTF. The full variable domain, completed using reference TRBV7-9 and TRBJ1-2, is DTGVSQNPRHKITKRGQNVTFRCDPISEHNRLYWYRQTLGQGPEFLTYFQNEAQLEKSRLLSDRFSAERPKGSFSTLEIQRTEQGDSAMYLCASSPALGAAIGYTFGSGTRLTVV.

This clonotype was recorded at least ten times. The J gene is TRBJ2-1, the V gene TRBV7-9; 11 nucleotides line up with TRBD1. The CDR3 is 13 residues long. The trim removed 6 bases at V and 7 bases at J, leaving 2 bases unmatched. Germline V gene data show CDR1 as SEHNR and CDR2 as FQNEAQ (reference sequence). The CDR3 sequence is CASRWDRGNEQFF. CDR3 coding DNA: TGTGCCAGCAGGTGGGACAGGGGGAATGAGCAGTTCTTC.

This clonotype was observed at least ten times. CDR3 nucleotides: TGTGCCAGCAGCGCTGGGACCACCTGGGATTCACCCCTCCACTTT. Translation gives CASSAGTTWDSPLHF. This rearrangement joins TRBV9 to TRBJ1-6; a possible D gene is TRBD1 (5 bases). Germline assignment: CDR1 SGDLS and CDR2 YYNGEE. Trimming took 3 bases from V and 8 from J, leaving 15 bases between them. This CDR3 is built from 15 residues.

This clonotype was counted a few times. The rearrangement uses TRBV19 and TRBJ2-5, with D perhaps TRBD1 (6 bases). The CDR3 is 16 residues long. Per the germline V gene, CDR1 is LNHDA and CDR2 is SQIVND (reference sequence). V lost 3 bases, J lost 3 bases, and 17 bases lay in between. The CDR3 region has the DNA TGTGCCAGTAGTATTCAAAGCTGGGACAAAGAAGAGACCCAGTACTTC. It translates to CASSIQSWDKEETQYF.

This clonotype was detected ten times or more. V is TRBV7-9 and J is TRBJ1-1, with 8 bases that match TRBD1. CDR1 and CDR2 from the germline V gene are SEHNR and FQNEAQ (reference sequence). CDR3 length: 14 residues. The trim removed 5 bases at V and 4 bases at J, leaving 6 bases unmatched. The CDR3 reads CASSPQGAVTEAFF. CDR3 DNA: TGTGCCAGCAGCCCCCAGGGGGCGGTCACTGAAGCTTTCTTT.